One and the same sample provided the 12 T cell receptor beta chains below, sequenced in a study of T cell responses to AZD1222 COVID-19 vaccine. Some clones are missing from TCRdb's copy, which holds only in-frame ones; the method was immunoSEQ multiplex PCR. The sample lists 150,000 to 200,000 clones; roughly nine tenths were seen once. The sequencing here drew on peripheral blood, taken 28 days after the second AZD1222 dose. The receptors were gathered from an adult who received the AZD1222 COVID-19 vaccine.

This clone was counted between two and nine times. V usage is TRBV30 and J usage is TRBJ1-5; no firm D call. This CDR3 spans 20 amino acids. The germline gives CDR1 GTSNPN, CDR2 SVGIG (reference sequence). V lost 4 bases and J 0 bases, leaving 28 bases between the germline ends. Here the CDR3 reads CAWTPLRPLHSRISNQPQHF. The CDR3 DNA is TGTGCCTGGACCCCCCTGCGGCCCCTACACTCCCGCATTAGCAATCAGCCCCAGCATTTT.

The J gene is TRBJ2-2, the V gene TRBV6-1; D is possibly TRBD1 (5 bases). CDR3 length: 15 residues. The V end was cut by 2 bases, the J end by 6 bases, with 13 bases between. The germline V gene encodes CDR1 MNHNS and CDR2 SASEGT. The CDR3 region is CASSEQGGIAGELFF. CDR3 bases: TGTGCCAGCAGTGAACAGGGTGGGATCGCCGGGGAGCTGTTTTTT.

Here the CDR3 reads CASSFGSNTEAFF. The CDR3 nucleotides read TGCGCCAGCAGCTTCGGGTCAAACACTGAAGCTTTCTTT. The chain joins TRBV5-1 to TRBJ1-1; the D is unclear. Trimming removed 2 bases at V and 2 bases at J, with 7 bases between. The CDR3 is 13 residues long. Germline CDR1 reads SGHRS; CDR2 reads YFSETQ.

The genes are TRBV28 and TRBJ2-4, with D unclear. V was trimmed by 4 bases and J by 1 base, leaving 14 bases between them. The CDR3 consists of 16 residues. Germline values: CDR1 MDHEN, CDR2 SYDVKM. This CDR3 reads CASSWTPHGAKNIQYF. CDR3 bases: TGTGCCAGCAGTTGGACCCCCCATGGGGCCAAAAACATTCAGTACTTC.

The genes are TRBV5-1 and TRBJ1-1, with D perhaps matching TRBD1 (5 bases). Germline CDR1 is SGHRS and CDR2 is YFSETQ. The V and J ends lost 0 bases and 1 base respectively, with 7 bases between them. This CDR3 comprises 14 residues. The CDR3 bases are TGCGCCAGCAGCTTGGGACAGCAGAACACTGAAGCTTTCTTT. It translates to CASSLGQQNTEAFF.

This chain joins TRBV6-1 and TRBJ2-6; the D gene is possibly TRBD1 (6 bases). V was trimmed by 2 bases and J by 1 base, leaving 9 bases between them. Germline CDR1 and CDR2: MNHNS and SASEGT. The CDR3 covers 16 residues. The CDR3 DNA reads TGTGCCAGCAGTGAAAGGACAGATTCTGGGGCCAACGTCCTGACTTTC. It translates to CASSERTDSGANVLTF.

This chain joins TRBV6-6 and TRBJ1-6, with 8 nucleotides matching TRBD1. J was trimmed by 3 bases and V by 6 bases; bases with no gene match: 22. The CDR3 covers 21 residues. CDR1 MNHNY and CDR2 SVGAGI come from the germline V gene (reference sequence). The chain's CDR3 is CASRRARQGRVEGNYNSPLHF. The CDR3, as DNA: TGTGCCAGCAGGCGAGCCCGACAGGGGAGGGTTGAGGGGAACTATAATTCACCCCTCCACTTT.

This rearrangement joins TRBV6-1 to TRBJ1-1, with D perhaps TRBD1 (5 bases). Per germline, CDR1 MNHNS and CDR2 SASEGT. The V and J ends lost 4 bases and 4 bases respectively, with 22 bases between them. This CDR3 contains 17 residues. The CDR3 nucleotides are TGTGCCAGCAGTGGTCTGGGGGGAAGTAGCACGGGCACTGAAGCTTTCTTT. Residues: CASSGLGGSSTGTEAFF.

V usage is TRBV4-1 and J usage is TRBJ1-3; TRBD1 might be the D (5 bases). Germline values: CDR1 MGHRA, CDR2 YSYEKL. CDR3 length equals 18 residues. Trimming left V 4 bases short and J 0 bases short, with 19 bases between. The CDR3 DNA reads TGCGCCAGCAGCCTTCTACCCGGGGACTCGAGCTCTGGAAACACCATATATTTT. This gives the protein CASSLLPGDSSSGNTIYF.

The rearrangement links TRBV6-1 to TRBJ1-6; D unresolved. Per germline, CDR1 MNHNS and CDR2 SASEGT. The CDR3 length is 14 residues. The V end lost 0 bases, the J end lost 11 bases, and 11 bases lay between the germline ends. The CDR3 loop reads CASSEASGITPLHF. CDR3 nucleotide sequence: TGTGCCAGCAGTGAAGCGTCAGGCATTACACCCCTCCACTTT.

The chain couples TRBV7-8 to TRBJ1-6; possibly TRBD1 for D (5 bases). Germline CDR1 and CDR2: SGHVS and FQNEAQ. The CDR3 loop spans 16 amino acids. Trimming stripped 8 bases from V and 6 bases from J, with 20 bases between. The CDR3 nucleotides read TGTGCCAGCGGGTTAGTGGGACCGACGATTAATTCACCCCTCCACTTT. Amino acids: CASGLVGPTINSPLHF.

The V and J genes are TRBV4-1 and TRBJ1-2; perhaps TRBD1 as D (5 bases). Germline-derived CDR1 and CDR2 are MGHRA and YSYEKL. Trimming left V 1 base short and J 8 bases short, with 23 bases between. The CDR3 is 17 residues long. The CDR3 sequence: CASSQGQGTQKSFGYTF. CDR3 nucleotides: TGCGCCAGCAGCCAAGGGCAGGGAACCCAGAAGTCGTTCGGCTACACCTTC.